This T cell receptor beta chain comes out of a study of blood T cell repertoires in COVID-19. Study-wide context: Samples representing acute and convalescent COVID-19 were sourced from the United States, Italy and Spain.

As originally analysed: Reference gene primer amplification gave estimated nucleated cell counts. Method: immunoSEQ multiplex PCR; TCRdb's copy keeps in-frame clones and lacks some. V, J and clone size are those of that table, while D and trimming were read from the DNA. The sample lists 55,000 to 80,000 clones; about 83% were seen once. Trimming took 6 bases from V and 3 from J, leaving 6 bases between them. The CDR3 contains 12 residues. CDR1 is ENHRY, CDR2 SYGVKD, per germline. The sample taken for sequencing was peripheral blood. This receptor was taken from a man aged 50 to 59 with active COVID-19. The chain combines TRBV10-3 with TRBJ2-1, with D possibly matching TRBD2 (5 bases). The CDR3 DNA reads TGTGCCATCAGCCGGGACTACAATGAGCAGTTCTTC. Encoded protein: CAISRDYNEQFF.